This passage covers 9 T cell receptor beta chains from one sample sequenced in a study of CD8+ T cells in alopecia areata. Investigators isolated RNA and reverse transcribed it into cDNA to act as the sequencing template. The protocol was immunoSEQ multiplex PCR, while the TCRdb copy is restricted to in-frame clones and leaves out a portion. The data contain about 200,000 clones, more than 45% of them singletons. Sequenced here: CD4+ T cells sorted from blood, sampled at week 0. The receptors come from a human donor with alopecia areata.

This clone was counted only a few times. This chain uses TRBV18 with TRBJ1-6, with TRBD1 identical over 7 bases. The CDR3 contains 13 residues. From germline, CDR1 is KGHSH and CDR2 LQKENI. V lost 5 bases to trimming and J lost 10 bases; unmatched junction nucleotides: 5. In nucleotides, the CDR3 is TGTGCCAGCTCATCCACAGGGGACTCACCCCTCCACTTT. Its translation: CASSSTGDSPLHF.

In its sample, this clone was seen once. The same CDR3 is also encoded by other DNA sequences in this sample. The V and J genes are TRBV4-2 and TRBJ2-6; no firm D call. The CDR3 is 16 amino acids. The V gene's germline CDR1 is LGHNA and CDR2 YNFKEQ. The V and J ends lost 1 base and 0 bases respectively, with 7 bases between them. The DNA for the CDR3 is TGTGCCAGCAGCCAAGTAGGCAGCTCTGGGGCCAACGTCCTGACTTTC. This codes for CASSQVGSSGANVLTF.

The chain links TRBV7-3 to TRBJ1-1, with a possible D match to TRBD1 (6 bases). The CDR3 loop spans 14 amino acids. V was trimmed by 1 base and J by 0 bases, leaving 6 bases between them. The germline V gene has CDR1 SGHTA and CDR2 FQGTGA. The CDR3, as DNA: TGTGCCAGCAGCTTAAAGGGGGTGAACACTGAAGCTTTCTTT. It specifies CASSLKGVNTEAFF.

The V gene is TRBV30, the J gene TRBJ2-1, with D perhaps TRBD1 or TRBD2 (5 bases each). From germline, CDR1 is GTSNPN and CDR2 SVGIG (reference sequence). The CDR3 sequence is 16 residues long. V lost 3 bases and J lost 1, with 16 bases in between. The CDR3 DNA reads TGTGCCTGGAGAGATATACTGGGGGTTTCCTACAATGAGCAGTTCTTC. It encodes CAWRDILGVSYNEQFF.

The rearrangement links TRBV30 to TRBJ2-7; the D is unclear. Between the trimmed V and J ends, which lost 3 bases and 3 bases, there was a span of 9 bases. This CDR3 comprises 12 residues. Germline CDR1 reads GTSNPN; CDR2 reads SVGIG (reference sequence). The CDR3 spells CAWSTRHYEQYF. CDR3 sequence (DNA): TGTGCCTGGAGCACCCGCCACTACGAGCAGTACTTC.

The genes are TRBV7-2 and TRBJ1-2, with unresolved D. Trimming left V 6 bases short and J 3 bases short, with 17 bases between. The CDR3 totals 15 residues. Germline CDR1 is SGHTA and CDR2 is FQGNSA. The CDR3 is CASSFSRAPYYGYTF. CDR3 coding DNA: TGTGCCAGCAGTTTTTCCCGTGCACCTTACTATGGCTACACCTTC.

The CDR3 DNA is TGTGCCACCTCCAGGACAGGGAATGAAAAACTGTTTTTT. It translates to CATSRTGNEKLFF. The gene calls are TRBV30 and TRBJ1-4, with 8 bases matching TRBD1. The CDR3 sequence is 13 residues long. Germline trimming cut 8 bases from V and 5 bases from J; bases unmatched to any gene: 7. CDR1 GTSNPN and CDR2 SVGIG come from the germline V gene (reference sequence).

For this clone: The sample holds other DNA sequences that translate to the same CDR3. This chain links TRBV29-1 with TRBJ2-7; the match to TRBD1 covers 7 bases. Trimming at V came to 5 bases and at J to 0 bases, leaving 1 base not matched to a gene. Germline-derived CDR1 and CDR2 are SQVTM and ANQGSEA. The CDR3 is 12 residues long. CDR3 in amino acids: CSVNRGSYEQYF. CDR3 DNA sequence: TGCAGCGTTAACAGGGGCTCCTACGAGCAGTACTTC.

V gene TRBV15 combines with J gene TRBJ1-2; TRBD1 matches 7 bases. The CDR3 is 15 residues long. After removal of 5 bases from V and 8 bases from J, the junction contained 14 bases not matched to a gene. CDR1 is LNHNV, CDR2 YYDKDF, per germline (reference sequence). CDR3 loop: CATSARRGGYEGYTF. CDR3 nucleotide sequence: TGTGCCACCAGCGCCCGAAGAGGGGGCTACGAAGGCTACACCTTC.